The 11 T cell receptor beta chains below come from one sample, sequenced in a study of brain T cells in children with intractable seizures. Only cases whose brain tissue showed the highest T cell transcript signatures were sequenced. Measured with immunoSEQ multiplex PCR; TCRdb has only the in-frame clones, and not every one. Seen here are around 2,600 clones, about 80% observed once, and the top ten hold 8% to 10%. Source: resected brain tissue, taken at surgery. These receptors were collected from a boy under two years old with hemimegalencephaly and intractable seizures.

The chain is built from TRBV7-2 and TRBJ2-1, with unresolved D. Germline V lookup: CDR1 SGHTA, CDR2 FQGNSA. CDR3 size: 13 residues. The ends were cut back, 1 base at V and 5 bases at J, with 6 bases in the middle. The CDR3 sequence is CASSLGLNNEQFF. The CDR3 DNA is TGTGCCAGCAGCTTAGGACTTAACAATGAGCAGTTCTTC.

In this sample, this clone turned up once. CDR3 amino acids: CASSVQSQNTEAFF. The CDR3 DNA reads as TGTGCCAGCAGCGTCCAATCACAGAACACTGAAGCTTTCTTT. This chain links TRBV9 with TRBJ1-1, with no clear D. CDR1 and CDR2 from the germline V gene are SGDLS and YYNGEE. The CDR3 is 14 amino acids. Trimming left V 2 bases short and J 1 base short, with 9 bases between.

The chain links TRBV4-3 to TRBJ2-7, with D possibly matching TRBD2 (6 bases). Germline V lookup: CDR1 LGHNA, CDR2 YSLEER. Trimming pared 1 base from V and 3 bases from J, leaving 19 bases between. The CDR3 is 17 amino acids. CDR3 in amino acids: CASSQVTGRLGIYEQYF. CDR3 in DNA: TGCGCCAGCAGCCAAGTCACCGGTCGACTAGGGATCTACGAGCAGTACTTC.

The genes are TRBV4-3 and TRBJ2-1, with 12 bases aligning to TRBD2. V lost 4 bases and J lost 1; bases outside the gene matches: 17. The CDR3 extends over 21 amino acids. The germline CDR1 and CDR2 sequences are LGHNA and YSLEER. DNA for the CDR3: TGCGCCAGCAGCCTCCACCAGGGACTAGCGGGCTTCGAAGGTTCCTACAATGAGCAGTTCTTC. Its translation: CASSLHQGLAGFEGSYNEQFF.

V gene TRBV6-2 or TRBV6-3 combines with J gene TRBJ2-2, with TRBD2 identical over 11 bases. V was clipped by 5 bases and J by 6 bases; unmatched bases: 5. The germline V gene has CDR1 MNHEY and CDR2 SVGEGT. This CDR3 is 15 amino acids long. The CDR3: CASSRGLAVAGELFF. DNA of the CDR3: TGTGCCAGCAGTAGGGGACTAGCGGTCGCCGGGGAGCTGTTTTTT.

The chain uses TRBV6-2 or TRBV6-3 and TRBJ2-3; D call uncertain. CDR1 is MNHEY and CDR2 is SVGEGT in the germline V gene. CDR3 size: 11 residues. The V and J ends lost 6 bases and 6 bases respectively, with 7 bases between them. CDR3 sequence: CASSLGDTQYF. The DNA of the CDR3 is TGTGCCAGCAGCCTGGGGGATACGCAGTATTTT.

The V and J genes are TRBV6-1 and TRBJ2-7; 7 bases line up with TRBD2. Trimming took 0 bases from V and 0 from J; bases not matched to a gene: 2. The CDR3 sequence is 15 residues long. Looked up from germline, CDR1 is MNHNS and CDR2 is SASEGT. The CDR3 DNA reads TGTGCCAGCAGTGAAGCGGCGGGAGCCTCCTACGAGCAGTACTTC. Amino acid sequence: CASSEAAGASYEQYF.

The chain joins TRBV18 to TRBJ2-2; D is unresolved. Germline CDR1 is KGHSH and CDR2 is LQKENI. V was shortened by 6 bases and J by 6 bases, with 14 bases between the two germline ends. The CDR3 length is 14 residues. The CDR3 loop is CASSRNKGSGELFF. Here the CDR3 DNA reads TGTGCCAGCTCCCGAAATAAGGGCTCCGGGGAGCTGTTTTTT.

The rearrangement joins TRBV6-5 to TRBJ2-7; D gene uncertain. Trimming took 0 bases from V and 2 from J, leaving 5 bases between them. The germline V gene has CDR1 MNHEY and CDR2 SVGAGI. This CDR3 is 13 amino acids long. The CDR3 reads CASSYSGPYEQYF. CDR3 sequence (DNA): TGTGCCAGCAGTTACTCGGGCCCCTACGAGCAGTACTTC.

V and J are TRBV28 and TRBJ2-7; D may match TRBD1 or TRBD2 (5 bases each). V shed 3 bases and J shed 3 bases, with 18 bases lying between them. Germline V gene data show CDR1 as MDHEN and CDR2 as SYDVKM. The CDR3 has 16 amino acids. CDR3 residues: CASSLVTGPMGYEQYF. For the CDR3, the DNA is TGTGCCAGCAGTTTGGTAACGGGACCGATGGGCTACGAGCAGTACTTC.

The V and J genes are TRBV5-1 and TRBJ2-3; 9 bases agree with TRBD2. Trimming at V came to 0 bases and at J to 3 bases, leaving 11 bases not matched to a gene. Germline V gene sequence: CDR1 SGHRS, CDR2 YFSETQ. CDR3 size: 18 residues. CDR3 sequence (DNA): TGCGCCAGCAGCTTGGGTAGCGGGAGCACCCAAAGAACAGATACGCAGTATTTT. This sequence encodes CASSLGSGSTQRTDTQYF.